These 8 T cell receptor beta chains share one sample of origin, sequenced in a study of T cell responses to AZD1222 COVID-19 vaccine. The assay was immunoSEQ multiplex PCR, and TCRdb's table has in-frame clones only and misses some. This table holds over 45,000 clones, around 91% found once. The source material was peripheral blood, sampled 28 days after the second AZD1222 dose. The receptors here all came from an adult who received the AZD1222 COVID-19 vaccine.

This clone appeared a single time. The V and J genes are TRBV11-2 and TRBJ2-3; 14 bases map to TRBD2. The CDR3 runs to 17 residues. With V trimmed by 3 bases and J by 5 bases, 7 bases remained unmatched. Germline lookup yields CDR1 SGHAT and CDR2 FQNNGV. The CDR3 DNA is TGTGCCAGCAGCTTTCCGGGACTAGCGGGAGCGATAGATACGCAGTATTTT. Residues: CASSFPGLAGAIDTQYF.

The gene calls are TRBV6-5 and TRBJ1-2; 9 bases agree with TRBD1. The CDR3 sequence is 14 residues long. Germline CDR1 is MNHEY and CDR2 is SVGAGI. Trimming removed 6 bases from V and 2 bases from J; junction bases left unmatched: 4. The CDR3 nucleotides are TGTGCCAGCAGATTGGACAGGGGAAACTATGGCTACACCTTC. Protein sequence: CASRLDRGNYGYTF.

This clone came up once. The chain recombines TRBV4-1 with TRBJ2-3; a weak D match, TRBD2 (5 bases). CDR1 and CDR2 from the germline V gene are MGHRA and YSYEKL. The V end lost 3 bases, the J end lost 4 bases, and 8 bases lay between the germline ends. The CDR3 is 13 residues long. CDR3: CASSHGGPDTQYF. CDR3 in DNA: TGCGCCAGCAGCCATGGAGGACCAGATACGCAGTATTTT.

The chain combines TRBV19 with TRBJ2-7; 9 bases map to TRBD1. The CDR3 is 13 amino acids. Germline V gene data show CDR1 as LNHDA and CDR2 as SQIVND (reference sequence). Trimming removed 9 bases from V and 1 base from J; junction bases left unmatched: 4. The CDR3 nucleotides read TGTGCCAGCAAACAGGGGGCATCCTACGAGCAGTACTTC. Encoded protein: CASKQGASYEQYF.

This clone has more than one count but fewer than ten. The V gene is TRBV7-8, the J gene TRBJ2-5; 7 positions agree with TRBD1. The CDR3 is 14 residues long. Germline-derived CDR1 and CDR2 are SGHVS and FQNEAQ. Germline trimming cut 4 bases from V and 5 bases from J; bases unmatched to any gene: 7. The CDR3 bases are TGTGCCAGCAGCTACAGGGGTCGTCCGGAGACCCAGTACTTC. Protein: CASSYRGRPETQYF.

The genes are TRBV7-3 and TRBJ2-3, with D hard to call. The CDR3 covers 15 residues. Trimming cost V 5 bases and J 0 bases, with 12 bases left between them. CDR1 and CDR2 from the germline V gene are SGHTA and FQGTGA. The CDR3 protein is CASSPQVGSTDTQYF. The DNA for the CDR3 is TGTGCCAGCAGCCCTCAAGTGGGGAGCACAGATACGCAGTATTTT.

A single count supports this clone. V is TRBV5-6 and J is TRBJ1-2, with D possibly TRBD1 on 6 matching bases. Trimming left V 4 bases short and J 4 bases short, with 17 bases between. This CDR3 has 15 residues. The germline V gene encodes CDR1 SGHDT and CDR2 YYEEEE. The chain's CDR3 is CASSGDTKYLYGYTF. The DNA of the CDR3 is TGTGCCAGCAGCGGGGACACCAAGTACCTCTATGGCTACACCTTC.

The chain uses TRBV6-5 and TRBJ2-6, with D possibly matching TRBD2 (6 bases). Germline CDR1 reads MNHEY; CDR2 reads SVGAGI. The CDR3 spans 14 residues. Trimming stripped 7 bases from V and 0 bases from J, with 7 bases between. CDR3 bases: TGTGCCAGCAAGGGAGGCTCTGGGGCCAACGTCCTGACTTTC. This gives the protein CASKGGSGANVLTF.